This T cell receptor beta chain was recorded in a study of T-cell memory formation after mild COVID-19. TCRdb re-called the 5' RACE reads with MiXCR, one entry per CDR3 protein. The table lists a few hundred thousand distinct CDR3 sequences, approximately 9% of them singletons. Germline loops: CDR1 SGHTA, CDR2 FQGNSA. J was trimmed by 0 bases and V by 4 bases; bases with no gene match: 5. The CDR3 sequence is 16 residues long. Overall study results and limits: Clones shrinking from day 15 to 85 showed even CD4/CD8 mixes; later expanders tilted CD4+. Shrinking CD4+ clones were chiefly CM and EM; CD8+ ones were chiefly EMRA.

In its sample, this clonotype was seen a few times. Antigen specificity is unknown. The sequence was obtained from a man younger than 35 who had mild COVID-19 (a few samples of this study predate the infection). Cell type and time point are not known. The sequenced material came from PBMCs or a T cell subset sorted from them (not recorded which). The chain combines TRBV7-2 with TRBJ2-1, with 8 nucleotides matching TRBD1. For the CDR3, the DNA is TGTGCCAGCAGCTCGAGACAGGGGAGCTCCTACAATGAGCAGTTCTTC. Translated, it gives CASSSRQGSSYNEQFF. The full variable domain, its missing parts supplied by reference TRBV7-2 and TRBJ2-1, is GAGVSQSPSNKVTEKGKDVELRCDPISGHTALYWYRQSLGQGLEFLIYFQGNSAPDKSGLPSDRFSAERTGGSVSTLTIQRTQQEDSAVYLCASSSRQGSSYNEQFFGPGTRLTVL.